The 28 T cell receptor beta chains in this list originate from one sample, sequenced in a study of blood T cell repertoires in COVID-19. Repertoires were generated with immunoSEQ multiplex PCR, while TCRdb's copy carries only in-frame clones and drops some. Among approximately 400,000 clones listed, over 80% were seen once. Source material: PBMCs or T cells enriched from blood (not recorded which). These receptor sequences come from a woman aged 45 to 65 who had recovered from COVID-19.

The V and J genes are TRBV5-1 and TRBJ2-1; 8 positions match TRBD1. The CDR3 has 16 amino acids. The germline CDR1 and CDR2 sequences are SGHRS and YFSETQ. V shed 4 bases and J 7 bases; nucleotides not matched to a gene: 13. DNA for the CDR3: TGCGCCAGCAGCCCTGAAACAGGGGGTGTAGGTAATGAGCAGTTCTTC. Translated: CASSPETGGVGNEQFF.

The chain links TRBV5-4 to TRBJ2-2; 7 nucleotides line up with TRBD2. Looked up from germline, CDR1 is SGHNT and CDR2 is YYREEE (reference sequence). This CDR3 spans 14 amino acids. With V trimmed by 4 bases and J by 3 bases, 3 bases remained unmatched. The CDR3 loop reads CASSPGGYTGELFF. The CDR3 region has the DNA TGTGCCAGCAGCCCGGGGGGTTACACCGGGGAGCTGTTTTTT.

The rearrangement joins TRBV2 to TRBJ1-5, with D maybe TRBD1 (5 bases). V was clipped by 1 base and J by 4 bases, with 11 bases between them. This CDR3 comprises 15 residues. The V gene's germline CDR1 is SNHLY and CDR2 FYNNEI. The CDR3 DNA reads TGTGCCAGCAGTGAAGGGGCTAGGGGAAATCAGCCCCAGCATTTT. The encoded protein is CASSEGARGNQPQHF.

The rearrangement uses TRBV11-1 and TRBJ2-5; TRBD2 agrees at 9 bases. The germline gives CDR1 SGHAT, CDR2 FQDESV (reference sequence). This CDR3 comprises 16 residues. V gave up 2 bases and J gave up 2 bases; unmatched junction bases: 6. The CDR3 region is CASSLLAGGGQETQYF. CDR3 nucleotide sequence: TGTGCCAGCAGCTTACTTGCGGGAGGGGGGCAAGAGACCCAGTACTTC. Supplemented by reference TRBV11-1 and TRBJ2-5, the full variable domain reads EAEVAQSPRYKITEKSQAVAFWCDPISGHATLYWYRQILGQGPELLVQFQDESVVDDSQLPKDRFSAERLKGVDSTLKIQPAELGDSAMYLCASSLLAGGGQETQYFGPGTRLLVL.

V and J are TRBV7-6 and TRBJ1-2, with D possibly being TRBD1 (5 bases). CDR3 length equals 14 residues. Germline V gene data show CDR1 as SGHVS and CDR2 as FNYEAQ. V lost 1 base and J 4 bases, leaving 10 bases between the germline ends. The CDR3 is CASSLDGGTYGYTF. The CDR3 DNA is TGTGCCAGCAGCTTAGACGGGGGAACCTATGGCTACACCTTC.

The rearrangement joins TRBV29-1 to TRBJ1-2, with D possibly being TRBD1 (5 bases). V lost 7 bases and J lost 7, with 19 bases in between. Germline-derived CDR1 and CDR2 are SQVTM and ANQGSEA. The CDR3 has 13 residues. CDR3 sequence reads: CSAPPAGGGGYTF. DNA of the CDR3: TGCAGCGCCCCACCTGCTGGGGGGGGTGGCTACACCTTC. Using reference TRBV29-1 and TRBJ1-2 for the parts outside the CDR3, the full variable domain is SAVISQKPSRDICQRGTSLTIQCQVDSQVTMMFWYRQQPGQSLTLIATANQGSEATYESGFVIDKFPISRPNLTFSTLTVSNMSPEDSSIYLCSAPPAGGGGYTFGSGTRLTVV.

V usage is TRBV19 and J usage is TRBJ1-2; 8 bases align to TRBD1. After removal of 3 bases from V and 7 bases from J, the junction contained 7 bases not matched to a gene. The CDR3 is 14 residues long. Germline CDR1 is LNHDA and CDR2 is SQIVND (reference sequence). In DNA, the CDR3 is TGTGCCAGTAGTATGGGGCAGGGGGCCGGTGGCTACACCTTC. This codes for CASSMGQGAGGYTF.

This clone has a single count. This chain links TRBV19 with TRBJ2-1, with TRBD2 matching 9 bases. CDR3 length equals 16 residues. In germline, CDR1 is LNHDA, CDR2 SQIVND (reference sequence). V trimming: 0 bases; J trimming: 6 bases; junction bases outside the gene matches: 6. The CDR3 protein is CASSIDQGLAFNEQFF. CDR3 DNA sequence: TGTGCCAGTAGTATAGACCAGGGACTAGCATTCAATGAGCAGTTCTTC.

The CDR3 bases are TGTGCCAGCTCACCGGTCCAGGGTGCGAACACTGAAGCTTTCTTT. Protein product: CASSPVQGANTEAFF. The J gene is TRBJ1-1, the V gene TRBV18; D is perhaps TRBD1 (5 bases). The CDR3 runs to 15 residues. The V and J ends lost 3 bases and 1 base respectively, with 12 bases between them. The germline CDR1 and CDR2 sequences are KGHSH and LQKENI.

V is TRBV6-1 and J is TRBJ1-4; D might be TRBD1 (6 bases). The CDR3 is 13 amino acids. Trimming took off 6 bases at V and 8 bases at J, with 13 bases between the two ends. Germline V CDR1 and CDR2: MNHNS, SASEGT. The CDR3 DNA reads TGTGCCAGCAGGACAGGTCTGGGGGAAAAACTGTTTTTT. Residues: CASRTGLGEKLFF.

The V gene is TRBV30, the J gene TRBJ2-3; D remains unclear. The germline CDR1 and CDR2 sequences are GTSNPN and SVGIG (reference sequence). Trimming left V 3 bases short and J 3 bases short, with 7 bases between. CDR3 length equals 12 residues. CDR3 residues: CAWSPNTDTQYF. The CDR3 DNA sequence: TGTGCCTGGAGCCCCAATACAGATACGCAGTATTTT.

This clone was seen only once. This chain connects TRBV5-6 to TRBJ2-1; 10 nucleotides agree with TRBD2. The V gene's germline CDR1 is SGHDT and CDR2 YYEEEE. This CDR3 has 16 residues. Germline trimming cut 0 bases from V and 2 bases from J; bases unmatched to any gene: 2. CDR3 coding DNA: TGTGCCAGCAGCTTGGGACTAGCGGGCCCCTACAATGAGCAGTTCTTC. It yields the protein CASSLGLAGPYNEQFF.

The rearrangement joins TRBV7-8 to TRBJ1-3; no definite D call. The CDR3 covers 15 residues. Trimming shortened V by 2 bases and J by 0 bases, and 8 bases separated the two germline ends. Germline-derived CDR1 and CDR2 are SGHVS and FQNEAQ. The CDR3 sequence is CASSLQVLSGNTIYF. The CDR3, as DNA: TGTGCCAGCAGCTTACAGGTTCTCTCTGGAAACACCATATATTTT.

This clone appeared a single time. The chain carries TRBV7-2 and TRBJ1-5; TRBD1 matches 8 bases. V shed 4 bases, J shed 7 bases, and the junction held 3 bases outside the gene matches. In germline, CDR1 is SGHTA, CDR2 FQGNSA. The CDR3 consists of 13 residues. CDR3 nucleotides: TGTGCCAGCAGCTCTACAGGGGGACAGCCCCAGCATTTT. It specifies CASSSTGGQPQHF.

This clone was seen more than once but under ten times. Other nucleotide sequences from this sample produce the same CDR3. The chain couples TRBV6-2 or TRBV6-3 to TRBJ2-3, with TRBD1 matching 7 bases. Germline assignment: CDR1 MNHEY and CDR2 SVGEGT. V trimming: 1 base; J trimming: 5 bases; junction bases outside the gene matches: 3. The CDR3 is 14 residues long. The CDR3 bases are TGTGCCAGCAGTTACTGGACAGGAGGAGATACGCAGTATTTT. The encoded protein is CASSYWTGGDTQYF.

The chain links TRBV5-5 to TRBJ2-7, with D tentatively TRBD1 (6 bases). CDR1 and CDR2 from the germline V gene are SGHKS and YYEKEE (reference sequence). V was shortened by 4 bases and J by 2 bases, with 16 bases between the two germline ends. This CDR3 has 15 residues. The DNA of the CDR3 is TGTGCCAGCAGCCAACAAATTACAGGGACCTACGAGCAGTACTTC. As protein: CASSQQITGTYEQYF.

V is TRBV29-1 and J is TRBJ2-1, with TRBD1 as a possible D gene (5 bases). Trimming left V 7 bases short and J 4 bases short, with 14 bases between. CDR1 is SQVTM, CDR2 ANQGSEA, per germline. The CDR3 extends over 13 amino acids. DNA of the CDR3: TGCAGCGCGACCCGACAGCCTTACAATGAGCAGTTCTTC. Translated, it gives CSATRQPYNEQFF.

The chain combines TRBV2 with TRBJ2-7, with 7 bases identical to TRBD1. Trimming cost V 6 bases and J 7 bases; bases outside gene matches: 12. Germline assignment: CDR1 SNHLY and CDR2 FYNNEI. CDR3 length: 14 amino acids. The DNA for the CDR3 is TGTGCCAGCAGCTTCACGACAGGGTTGGGGGAGCAGTACTTC. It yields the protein CASSFTTGLGEQYF.

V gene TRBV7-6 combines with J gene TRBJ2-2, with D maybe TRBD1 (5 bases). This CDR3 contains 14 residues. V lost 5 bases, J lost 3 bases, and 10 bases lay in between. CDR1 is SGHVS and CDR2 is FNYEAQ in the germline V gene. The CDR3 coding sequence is TGTGCCAGCAGCCTTGACAGTTACACCGGGGAGCTGTTTTTT. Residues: CASSLDSYTGELFF.

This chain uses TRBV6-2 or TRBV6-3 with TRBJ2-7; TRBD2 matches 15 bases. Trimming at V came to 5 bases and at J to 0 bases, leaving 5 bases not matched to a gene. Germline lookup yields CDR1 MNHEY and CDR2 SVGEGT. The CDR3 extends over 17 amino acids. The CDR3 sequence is CASSAPGLAGGSYEQYF. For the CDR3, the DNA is TGTGCCAGCAGTGCCCCGGGACTAGCGGGAGGCTCCTACGAGCAGTACTTC.

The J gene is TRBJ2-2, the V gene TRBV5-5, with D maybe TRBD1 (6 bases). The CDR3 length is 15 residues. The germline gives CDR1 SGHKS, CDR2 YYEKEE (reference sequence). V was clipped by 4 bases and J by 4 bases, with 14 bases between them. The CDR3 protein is CASSQRDTTTGELFF. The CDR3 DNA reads TGTGCCAGCAGCCAACGGGACACCACCACCGGGGAGCTGTTTTTT. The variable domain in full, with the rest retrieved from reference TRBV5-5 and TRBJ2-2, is DAGVTQSPTHLIKTRGQQVTLRCSPISGHKSVSWYQQVLGQGPQFIFQYYEKEERGRGNFPDRFSARQFPNYSSELNVNALLLGDSALYLCASSQRDTTTGELFFGEGSRLTVL.

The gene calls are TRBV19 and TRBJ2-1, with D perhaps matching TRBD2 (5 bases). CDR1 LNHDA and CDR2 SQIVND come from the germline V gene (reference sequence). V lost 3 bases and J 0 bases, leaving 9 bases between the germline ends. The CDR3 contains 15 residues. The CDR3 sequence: CASSIGRVSYNEQFF. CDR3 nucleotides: TGTGCCAGTAGTATCGGGCGGGTCTCCTACAATGAGCAGTTCTTC.

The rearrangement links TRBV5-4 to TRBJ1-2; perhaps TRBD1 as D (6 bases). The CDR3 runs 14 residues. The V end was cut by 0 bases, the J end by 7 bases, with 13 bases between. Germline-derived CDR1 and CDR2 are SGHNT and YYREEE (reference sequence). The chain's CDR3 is CASSLEWGGSGYTF. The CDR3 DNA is TGTGCCAGCAGCTTGGAGTGGGGGGGCTCTGGCTACACCTTC.

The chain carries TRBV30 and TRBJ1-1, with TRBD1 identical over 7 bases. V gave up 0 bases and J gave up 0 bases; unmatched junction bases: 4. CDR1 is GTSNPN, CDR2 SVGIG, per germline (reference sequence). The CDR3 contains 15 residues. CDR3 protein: CAWSVRGQMNTEAFF. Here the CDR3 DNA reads TGTGCCTGGAGTGTAAGGGGACAGATGAACACTGAAGCTTTCTTT.

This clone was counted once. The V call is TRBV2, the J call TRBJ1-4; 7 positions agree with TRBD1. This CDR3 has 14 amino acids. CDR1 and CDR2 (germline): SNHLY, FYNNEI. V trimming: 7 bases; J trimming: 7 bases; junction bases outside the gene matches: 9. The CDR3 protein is CASTPFYRGEKLFF. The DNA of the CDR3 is TGTGCCAGCACCCCCTTCTACAGGGGTGAAAAACTGTTTTTT.

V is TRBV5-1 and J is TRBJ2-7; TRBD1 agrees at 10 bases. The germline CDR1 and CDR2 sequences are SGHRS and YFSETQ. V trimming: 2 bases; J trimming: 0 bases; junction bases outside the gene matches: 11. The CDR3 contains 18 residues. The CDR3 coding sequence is TGCGCCAGCAGCTTTCTGGGCGGACAGGGGGGAAGCTCCTACGAGCAGTACTTC. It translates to CASSFLGGQGGSSYEQYF. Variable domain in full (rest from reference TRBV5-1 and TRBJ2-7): KAGVTQTPRYLIKTRGQQVTLSCSPISGHRSVSWYQQTPGQGLQFLFEYFSETQRNKGNFPGRFSGRQFSNSRSEMNVSTLELGDSALYLCASSFLGGQGGSSYEQYFGPGTRLTVT.

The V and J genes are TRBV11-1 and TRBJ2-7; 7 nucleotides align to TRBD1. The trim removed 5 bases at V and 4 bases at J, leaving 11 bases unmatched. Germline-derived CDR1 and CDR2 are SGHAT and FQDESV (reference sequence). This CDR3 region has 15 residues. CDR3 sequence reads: CASSVSQGYSYEQYF. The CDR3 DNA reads TGTGCCAGCAGCGTCTCACAGGGGTATAGTTACGAGCAGTACTTC.

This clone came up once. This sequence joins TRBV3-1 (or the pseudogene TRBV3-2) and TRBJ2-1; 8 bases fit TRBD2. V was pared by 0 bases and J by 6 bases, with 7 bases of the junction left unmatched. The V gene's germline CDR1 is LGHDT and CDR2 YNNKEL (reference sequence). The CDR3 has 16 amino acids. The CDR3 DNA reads TGTGCCAGCAGCCAAGATACCAGCGGGGGCCGCAATGAGCAGTTCTTC. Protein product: CASSQDTSGGRNEQFF.